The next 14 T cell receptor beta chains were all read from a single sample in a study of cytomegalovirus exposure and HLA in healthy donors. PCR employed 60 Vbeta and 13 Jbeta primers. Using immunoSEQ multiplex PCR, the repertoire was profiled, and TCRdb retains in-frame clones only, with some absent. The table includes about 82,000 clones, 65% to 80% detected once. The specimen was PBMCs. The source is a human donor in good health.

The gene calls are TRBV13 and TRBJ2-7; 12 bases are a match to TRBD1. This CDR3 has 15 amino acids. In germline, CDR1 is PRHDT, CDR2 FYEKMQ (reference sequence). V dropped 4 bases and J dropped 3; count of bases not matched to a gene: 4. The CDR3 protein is CASSSGDRGHYEQYF. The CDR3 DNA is TGTGCCAGCAGCTCGGGGGACAGGGGGCACTACGAGCAGTACTTC.

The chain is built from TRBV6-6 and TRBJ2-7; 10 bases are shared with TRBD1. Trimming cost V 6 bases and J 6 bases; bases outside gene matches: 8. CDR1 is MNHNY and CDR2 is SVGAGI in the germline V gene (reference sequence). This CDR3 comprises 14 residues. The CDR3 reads CASRIPGQGSEQYF. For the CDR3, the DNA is TGTGCCAGCAGGATTCCGGGACAGGGGAGCGAGCAGTACTTC.

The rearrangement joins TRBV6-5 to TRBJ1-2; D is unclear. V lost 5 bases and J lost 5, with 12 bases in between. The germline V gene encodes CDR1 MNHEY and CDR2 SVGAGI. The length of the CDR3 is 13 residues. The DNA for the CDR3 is TGTGCCAGCAGTGAACTTGGAGGGTATGGCTACACCTTC. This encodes CASSELGGYGYTF.

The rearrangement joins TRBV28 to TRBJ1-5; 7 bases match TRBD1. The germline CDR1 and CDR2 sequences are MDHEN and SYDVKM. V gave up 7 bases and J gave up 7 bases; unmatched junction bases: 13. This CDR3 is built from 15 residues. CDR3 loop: CASIPSTGKGQPQHF. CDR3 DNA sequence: TGTGCCAGCATCCCCTCGACAGGGAAGGGGCAGCCCCAGCATTTT. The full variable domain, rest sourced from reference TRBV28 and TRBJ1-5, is DVKVTQSSRYLVKRTGEKVFLECVQDMDHENMFWYRQDPGLGLRLIYFSYDVKMKEKGDIPEGYSVSREKKERFSLILESASTNQTSMYLCASIPSTGKGQPQHFGDGTRLSIL.

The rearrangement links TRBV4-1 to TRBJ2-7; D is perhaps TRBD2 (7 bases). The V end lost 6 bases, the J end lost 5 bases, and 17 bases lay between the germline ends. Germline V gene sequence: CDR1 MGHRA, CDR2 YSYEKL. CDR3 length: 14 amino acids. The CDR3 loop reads CASRPEGGVHEQYF. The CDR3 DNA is TGCGCCAGCAGGCCAGAGGGGGGGGTTCACGAGCAGTACTTC.

The CDR3 reads CASSLGIREGGYTF. The CDR3 DNA follows: TGCGCCAGCAGCTTGGGAATACGGGAGGGTGGCTACACCTTC. The rearrangement joins TRBV5-1 to TRBJ1-2; no clear D gene. The CDR3 is 14 residues long. Per germline, CDR1 SGHRS and CDR2 YFSETQ. V lost 0 bases to trimming and J lost 7 bases, with 13 bases between them.

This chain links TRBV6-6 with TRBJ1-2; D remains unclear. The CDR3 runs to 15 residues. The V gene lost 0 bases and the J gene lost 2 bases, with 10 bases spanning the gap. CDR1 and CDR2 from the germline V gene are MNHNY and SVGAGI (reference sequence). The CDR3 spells CASSYSGLTNYGYTF. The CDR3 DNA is TGTGCCAGCAGTTACTCGGGCCTCACGAACTATGGCTACACCTTC.

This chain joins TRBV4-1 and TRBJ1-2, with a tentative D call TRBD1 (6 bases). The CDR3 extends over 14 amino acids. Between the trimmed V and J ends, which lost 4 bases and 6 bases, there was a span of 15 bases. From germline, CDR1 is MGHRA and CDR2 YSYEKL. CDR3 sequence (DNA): TGCGCCAGCAGCCCGGACCACAGGGCGGATGGCTACACCTTC. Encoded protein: CASSPDHRADGYTF.

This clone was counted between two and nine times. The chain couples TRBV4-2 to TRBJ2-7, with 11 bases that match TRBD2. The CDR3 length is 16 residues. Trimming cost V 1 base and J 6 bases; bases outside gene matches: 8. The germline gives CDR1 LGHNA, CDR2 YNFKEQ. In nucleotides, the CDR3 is TGTGCCAGCAGCCAAGTTACCGGGACTAGCGGAGGCGAGCAGTACTTC. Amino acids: CASSQVTGTSGGEQYF.

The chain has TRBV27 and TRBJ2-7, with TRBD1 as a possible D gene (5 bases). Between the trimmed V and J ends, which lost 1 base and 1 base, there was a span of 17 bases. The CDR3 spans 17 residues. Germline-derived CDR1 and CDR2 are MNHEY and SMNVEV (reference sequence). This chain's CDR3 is CASSLYGQGSVSYEQYF. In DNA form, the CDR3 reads TGTGCCAGCAGTTTATATGGGCAGGGAAGTGTTTCCTACGAGCAGTACTTC.

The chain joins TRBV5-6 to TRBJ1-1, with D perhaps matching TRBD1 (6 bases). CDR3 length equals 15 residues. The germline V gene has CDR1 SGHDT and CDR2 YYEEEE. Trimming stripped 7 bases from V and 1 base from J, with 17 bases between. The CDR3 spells CASWRRGRQNTEAFF. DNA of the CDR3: TGTGCCAGCTGGCGGCGGGGGCGACAGAACACTGAAGCTTTCTTT. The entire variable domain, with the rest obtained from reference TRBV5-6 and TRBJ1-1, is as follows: DAGVTQSPTHLIKTRGQQVTLRCSPKSGHDTVSWYQQALGQGPQFIFQYYEEEERQRGNFPDRFSGHQFPNYSSELNVNALLLGDSALYLCASWRRGRQNTEAFFGQGTRLTVV.

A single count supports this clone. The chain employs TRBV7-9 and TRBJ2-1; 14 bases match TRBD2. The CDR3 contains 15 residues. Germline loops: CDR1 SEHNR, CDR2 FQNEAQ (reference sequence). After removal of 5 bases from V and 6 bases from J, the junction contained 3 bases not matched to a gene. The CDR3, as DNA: TGTGCCAGCAGCCGAGGGACTAGCGGGGGCAATGAGCAGTTCTTC. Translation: CASSRGTSGGNEQFF.

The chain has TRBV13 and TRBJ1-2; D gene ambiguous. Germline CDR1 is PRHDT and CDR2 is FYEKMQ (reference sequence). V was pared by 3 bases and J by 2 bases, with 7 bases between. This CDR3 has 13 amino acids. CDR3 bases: TGTGCCAGCAGCTTTGGAGAGAACTATGGCTACACCTTC. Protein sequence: CASSFGENYGYTF.

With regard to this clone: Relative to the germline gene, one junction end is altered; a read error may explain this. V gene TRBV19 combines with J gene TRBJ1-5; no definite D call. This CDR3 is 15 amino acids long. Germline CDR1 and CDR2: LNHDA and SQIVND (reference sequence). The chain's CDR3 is CASSTYAGSNQPQNF. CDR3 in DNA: TGTGCCAGCAGCACCTACGCAGGCAGCAATCAGCCCCAGAATTTT.